This T cell receptor beta chain was captured in a study of T cells after yellow fever vaccination. Findings of the study overall: The presence of abundant clonotypes contaminating from the bulk population was possible in FACS-sorted repertoires.

This clonotype was counted at least ten times. Its specificity is unknown. Generation of TCR cDNA used 5'RACE template switching (which added a universal primer site and UMIs). In TCRdb, the 5' RACE reads were re-called with MiXCR into one record per CDR3 protein. The table shows about 210,000 distinct CDR3 sequences, with approximately 3% occurring only once. This clonotype originated in a man younger than 35 who received the YFV17D yellow fever vaccine. This sample comprised CD4+ T cells sorted from PBMCs, obtained 10 days after the yellow fever booster vaccination.

The DNA for the CDR3 is TGCAGTGCTAGAAATGGGGACAGGGGGGATAATTCACCCCTCCACTTT. This codes for CSARNGDRGDNSPLHF. The chain joins TRBV20-1 to TRBJ1-6; 11 positions match TRBD1. Trimming cost V 2 bases and J 5 bases; bases outside gene matches: 5. The CDR3 extends over 16 amino acids. CDR1 is DFQATT, CDR2 SNEGSKA, per germline (reference sequence).